The T cell receptor (beta chain) under discussion was sequenced for a study of T cell responses to AZD1222 COVID-19 vaccine. Regarding the study as a whole: Two AZD1222 doses significantly raised spike-specific TCR breadth and depth over controls.

Concerning this clone itself: The antigen is not known.

TCRdb keeps only in-frame clones here, not all; method: immunoSEQ multiplex PCR. The profile shows some 22,000 clones, 70% to 85% of them singletons. The sequence came from an adult in good health. The sample in question was peripheral blood, obtained on day 0 of AZD1222 vaccination.

CDR3 in amino acids: CASSNRYSGANVLTF. The CDR3 bases are TGTGCCAGCAGCAACAGATACTCTGGGGCCAACGTCCTGACTTTC. The rearrangement uses TRBV7-2 and TRBJ2-6; D not certain. Germline CDR1 reads SGHTA; CDR2 reads FQGNSA. CDR3 size: 15 residues. With 5 bases removed from V and 0 bases from J, the gap between germline ends came to 8 bases.